Listed here are 8 T cell receptor beta chains from one sample, sequenced in a study of T cells in localized non-small cell lung cancer. Profiled with immunoSEQ multiplex PCR; TCRdb holds only in-frame clones, not every one. The sample lists around 15,000 clones, around 87% occurring once. This sample comprised peripheral blood mononuclear cells, obtained before any cancer treatment. The receptor set was obtained from a male donor older than 55 with stage II lung adenocarcinoma.

The rearrangement links TRBV5-5 to TRBJ2-1; D not resolved. Germline CDR1 is SGHKS and CDR2 is YYEKEE (reference sequence). The ends were cut back, 6 bases at V and 1 base at J, with 8 bases in the middle. The CDR3 consists of 13 residues. This CDR3 reads CASTRISYNEQFF. CDR3 sequence (DNA): TGTGCCAGCACACGGATTTCCTACAATGAGCAGTTCTTC.

The rearrangement uses TRBV23-1 and TRBJ2-5; D uncertain. TRBV23-1 is given ORF status, its function remaining uncertain. The CDR3 is made up of 18 amino acids. Trimming pared 0 bases from V and 4 bases from J, leaving 21 bases between. CDR3: CASSQSRPVYSSGETQYF. CDR3 DNA: TGCGCCAGCAGTCAATCGAGGCCAGTCTATTCCTCCGGAGAGACCCAGTACTTC.

This chain uses TRBV10-1 with TRBJ2-3; TRBD1 aligns across 8 bases. Germline CDR1 is WNHNN and CDR2 is SYGVQD (reference sequence). Trimming cost V 5 bases and J 0 bases; bases outside gene matches: 7. CDR3 length: 16 residues. The CDR3 nucleotides are TGCGCCAGCAGTTCCCCCGGGACAGGCAGCACAGATACGCAGTATTTT. It encodes CASSSPGTGSTDTQYF.

V is TRBV28 and J is TRBJ1-1, with D hard to call. Germline-derived CDR1 and CDR2 are MDHEN and SYDVKM. There are 13 residues in the CDR3. Between the trimmed V and J ends, which lost 3 bases and 1 base, there was a span of 6 bases. The CDR3 loop reads CASSLVQNTEAFF. CDR3 sequence (DNA): TGTGCCAGCAGTTTGGTACAGAACACTGAAGCTTTCTTT.

The rearrangement joins TRBV27 to TRBJ2-1, with 8 bases lining up with TRBD1. The CDR3 has 15 residues. Germline trimming cut 3 bases from V and 8 bases from J; bases unmatched to any gene: 9. CDR1 MNHEY and CDR2 SMNVEV come from the germline V gene (reference sequence). CDR3 sequence: CASSFFRTGRDEQFF. The CDR3 DNA is TGTGCCAGCAGTTTTTTCCGGACAGGGCGGGATGAGCAGTTCTTC.

The chain has TRBV29-1 and TRBJ1-2, with 7 positions matching TRBD1. This CDR3 has 11 residues. V gave up 5 bases and J gave up 6 bases; unmatched junction bases: 3. Germline assignment: CDR1 SQVTM and CDR2 ANQGSEA. The CDR3 loop reads CSVRQGDGYTF. The CDR3 nucleotides are TGCAGCGTTCGACAGGGCGATGGCTACACCTTC.

The chain joins TRBV5-1 to TRBJ2-7; TRBD2 might be the D (5 bases). Between the trimmed V and J ends, which lost 3 bases and 3 bases, there was a span of 16 bases. In germline, CDR1 is SGHRS, CDR2 YFSETQ. The length of the CDR3 is 15 residues. This CDR3 reads CASSSYAGINYEQYF. CDR3 coding DNA: TGCGCCAGCAGCTCCTACGCGGGTATCAACTACGAGCAGTACTTC.

Comments on this clone: One end of the junction fails to match germline, which may point to a read error. V and J are TRBV7-7 and TRBJ2-3; tentative D call: TRBD2 (6 bases). Per the germline V gene, CDR1 is SSHAT and CDR2 is FNYEAQ (reference sequence). The CDR3 is made up of 13 amino acids. DNA for the CDR3: TGTGCTAGCAGCTACACACGGGGGGATACGCAGTATTTT. This encodes CASSYTRGDTQYF.